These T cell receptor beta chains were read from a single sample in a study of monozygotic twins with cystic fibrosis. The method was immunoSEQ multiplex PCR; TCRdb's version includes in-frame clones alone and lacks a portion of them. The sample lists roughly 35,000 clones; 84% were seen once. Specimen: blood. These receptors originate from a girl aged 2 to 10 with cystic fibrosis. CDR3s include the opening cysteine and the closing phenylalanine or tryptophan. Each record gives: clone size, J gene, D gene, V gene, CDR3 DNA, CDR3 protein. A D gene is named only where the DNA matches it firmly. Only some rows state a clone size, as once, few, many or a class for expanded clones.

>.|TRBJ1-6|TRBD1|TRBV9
TGTGCCAGCAGCTCCGGGACAGGGCTTTCACCCCTCCACTTT
CASSSGTGLSPLHF
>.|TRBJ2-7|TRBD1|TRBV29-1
TGCAGCGTCCTAGGGAATTGGGACAGGGCTAATCTTGTGCCCTACGAGCAGTACTTC
CSVLGNWDRANLVPYEQYF
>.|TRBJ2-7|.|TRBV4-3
TGCGCCAGCAGCCAAGCCAGTGGACTCTCCTACGAGCAGTACTTC
CASSQASGLSYEQYF
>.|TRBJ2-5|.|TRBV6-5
TGTGCCAGCAGTGCACAGGGGGGGAAAGAGACCCAGTACTTC
CASSAQGGKETQYF
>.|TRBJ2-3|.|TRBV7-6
TGTGCCAGCAGCTTAGCGCGGGCGGGGCCCACGGGGACGCAGTATTTT
CASSLARAGPTGTQYF
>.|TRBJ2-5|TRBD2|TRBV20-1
TGCAGTGCTAGGGACAGCGGGGGACGGGACTTC
CSARDSGGRDF
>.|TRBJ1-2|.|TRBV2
TGTGCCAGCAGTGACAGCCAACTTAGGGGCTACACCTTC
CASSDSQLRGYTF
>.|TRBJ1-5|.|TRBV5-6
TGTGCCAGCAGCTTTACCCAGGGGTCGGATATCAATCAGCCCCAGCATTTT
CASSFTQGSDINQPQHF
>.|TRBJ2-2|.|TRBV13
TGTGCCAGCAGCTTAGAGTTCCCCCCCGGGGAGCTGTTTTTT
CASSLEFPPGELFF
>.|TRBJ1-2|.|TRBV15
TGTGCCACCAGCAGAGATCCATCCCTTTCGAGGGGAGGGGGTGGCTACACCTTC
CATSRDPSLSRGGGGYTF
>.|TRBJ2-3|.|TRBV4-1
TGCGCCAGCAGCCAAGATTCCGCAGGGTGGAGGACAGATACGCAGTATTTT
CASSQDSAGWRTDTQYF
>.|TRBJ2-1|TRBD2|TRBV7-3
TGTGCCAGCAGCCCCTGGACTAGCGGGACTTACAATGAGCAGTTCTTC
CASSPWTSGTYNEQFF
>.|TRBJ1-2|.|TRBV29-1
TGCAGCGTTTACTCACAGAAGAAGGGTAACTATGGCTACACCTTC
CSVYSQKKGNYGYTF
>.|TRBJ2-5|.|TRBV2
TGTGCCAGCAGTGAACTGGAACCCACCCAAGAGACCCAGTACTTC
CASSELEPTQETQYF
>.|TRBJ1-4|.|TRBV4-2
TGTGCCAGCAGCCATCCAGCAACTAATGAAAAACTGTTTTTT
CASSHPATNEKLFF
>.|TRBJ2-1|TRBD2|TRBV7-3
TGTGCCAGCAGCCCCTGGACTAGCGGGGGGCTACGGAATGAGCAGTTCTTC
CASSPWTSGGLRNEQFF
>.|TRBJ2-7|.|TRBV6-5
TGTGCCAGCAGTTACTCGACAGAGTCCTACGAGCAGTACTTC
CASSYSTESYEQYF
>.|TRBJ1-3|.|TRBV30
TGTGCCTGGAGTGTAGGGGGTAGAAACACCATATATTTT
CAWSVGGRNTIYF
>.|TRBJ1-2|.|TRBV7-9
TGTGCCAGCAGCCTTTATGGGGCACAGGGTAACTATGGCTACACCTTC
CASSLYGAQGNYGYTF
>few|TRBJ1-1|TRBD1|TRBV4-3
TGCGCCAGCAGCCAACAGGGGGAGGACACTGAAGCTTTCTTT
CASSQQGEDTEAFF
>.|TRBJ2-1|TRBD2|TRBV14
TGTGCCAGCAGCCAAGAAGTGCGACTAGCCGGGGGAGACAATGAGCAGTTCTTC
CASSQEVRLAGGDNEQFF
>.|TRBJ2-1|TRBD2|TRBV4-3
TGCGCCAGCAGCCAAGCGGGGGGGCGTCGGGAGCAGTTCTTC
CASSQAGGRREQFF
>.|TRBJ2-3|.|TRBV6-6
TGTGCCAGCAGTTACTTGGCAGACACAGATACGCAGTATTTT
CASSYLADTDTQYF
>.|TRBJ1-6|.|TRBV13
TGTGCCAGCAGCTTAGGATCGGGCGGCCGAACAGGCAATCTGGGACCCCTCCACTTT
CASSLGSGGRTGNLGPLHF
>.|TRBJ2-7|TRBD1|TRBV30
TGTGCCGCCCGACAGGGGGCGTACGAGCAGTACTTC
CAARQGAYEQYF
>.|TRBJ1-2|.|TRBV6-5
TGTGCCAGCAGTTACAATAGTTCTCCTGGCTACACCTTC
CASSYNSSPGYTF
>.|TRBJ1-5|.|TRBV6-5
TGTGCCAGCAGGGATTGGGCCTATAGCAATCAGCCCCAGCATTTT
CASRDWAYSNQPQHF
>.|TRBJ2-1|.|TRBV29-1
TGCAGCGGCAGGCGGGGGCCCTACAATGAGCAGTTCTTC
CSGRRGPYNEQFF
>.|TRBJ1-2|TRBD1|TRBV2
TGTGCCAGCAGGAAAGACAGGGAAGAGGGCTACACCTTC
CASRKDREEGYTF
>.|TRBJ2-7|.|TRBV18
TGTGCCAGCCCACCCCTCCCGAACCCCTCCTACGAGCAGTACTTC
CASPPLPNPSYEQYF
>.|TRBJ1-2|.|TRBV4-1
TGCGCCAGCAGCCAAGATGGAGCACTGAGGGGCTACACCTTC
CASSQDGALRGYTF
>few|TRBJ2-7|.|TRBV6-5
TGTGCCAGCAGCCAGGGGCCCTACGAGCAGTACTTC
CASSQGPYEQYF
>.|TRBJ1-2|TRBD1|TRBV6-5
TGTGCCAGCAGTCCCCCAGGGGGCTTGGTCTATGGCTACACCTTC
CASSPPGGLVYGYTF
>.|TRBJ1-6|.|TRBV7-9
TGTGCCAGCACCCCCCAGTCCTCCTATAATTCACCCCTCCACTTT
CASTPQSSYNSPLHF
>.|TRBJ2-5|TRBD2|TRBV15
TGTGCCACCAGCCTCGGACTAGGTATGGGGACCCAGTACTTC
CATSLGLGMGTQYF
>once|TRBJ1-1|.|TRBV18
TGTGCCAGCTCACCCCGCGGACCCCCAGTGGGTGAAGCTTTCTTT
CASSPRGPPVGEAFF
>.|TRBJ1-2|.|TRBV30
TGTGCCTGGAGTCGTTGGGGGGGGAACTATGGCTACACCTTC
CAWSRWGGNYGYTF
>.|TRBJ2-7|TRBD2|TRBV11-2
TGTGCCAGCAGCTTGGAGCGGGGGGTCTACGAGCAGTACTTC
CASSLERGVYEQYF
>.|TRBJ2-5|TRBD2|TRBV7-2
TGTGCCAGCAGCTTCGGGGGGGCCCGCCAAGAGACCCAGTACTTC
CASSFGGARQETQYF
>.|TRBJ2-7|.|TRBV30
TGTGCCTGGAGTGTTACCATGGACAGCTCCGAGCAGTACTTC
CAWSVTMDSSEQYF
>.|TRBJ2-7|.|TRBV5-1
TGCGCCAGCAGCTTTATCCGGGACTACGAGCAGTACTTC
CASSFIRDYEQYF
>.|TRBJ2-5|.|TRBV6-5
TGTGCCAGCAAGTTACAGAATCAAGAGACCCAGTACTTC
CASKLQNQETQYF
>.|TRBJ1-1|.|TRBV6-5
TGTGCCAGCAGTTACGACTCAGGGAGATCCACTGAAGCTTTCTTT
CASSYDSGRSTEAFF
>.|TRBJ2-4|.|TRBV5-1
TGCGCCAGCAGCTTAACGGCGGGGGCCAAAAACATTCAGTACTTC
CASSLTAGAKNIQYF
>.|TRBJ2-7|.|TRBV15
TGTGCCACCAGCAGGGGGGGCCGCTACGAGCAGTACTTC
CATSRGGRYEQYF
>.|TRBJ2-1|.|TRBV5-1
TGCGCCAGCAGCGCCCCCCAGGGAAACATCTACAATGAGCAGTTCTTC
CASSAPQGNIYNEQFF
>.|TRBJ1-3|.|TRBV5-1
TGCGCCAGCAGCCAGAGCTCTGGAAACACCATATATTTT
CASSQSSGNTIYF
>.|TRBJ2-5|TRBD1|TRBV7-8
TGTGCCTCAAACCCCGGGACAGGGCTAGAACGAGAGACCCAGTACTTC
CASNPGTGLERETQYF
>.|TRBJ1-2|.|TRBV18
TGTGCCAGCTCACCACCGGAGGGGCGTCCCTATGGCTACACCTTC
CASSPPEGRPYGYTF
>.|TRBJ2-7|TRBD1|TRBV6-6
TGTGCCAGCAGTTACCCGGGACAGGGACGCGAGCAGTACTTC
CASSYPGQGREQYF
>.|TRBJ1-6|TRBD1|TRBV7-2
TGTGCCAGCAGCTCCAGCCCAGGACAGGTGGGATCACCCCTCCACTTT
CASSSSPGQVGSPLHF
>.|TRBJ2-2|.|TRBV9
TGTGCCAGCAGCGTACTGTATATGAATCCTGCGAACACCGGGGAGCTGTTTTTT
CASSVLYMNPANTGELFF
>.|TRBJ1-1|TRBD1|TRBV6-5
TGTGCCAGCAGTTATGACAGGGGGCACACTGAAGCTTTCTTT
CASSYDRGHTEAFF
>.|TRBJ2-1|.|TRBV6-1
TGTGCCAGCAGTTTAACGGGGACTGAGCAGTTCTTC
CASSLTGTEQFF
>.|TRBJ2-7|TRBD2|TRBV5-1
TGCGCCAGCAGCTTCGGCGCGGGGGGTAGTGGTGAGCAGTACTTC
CASSFGAGGSGEQYF
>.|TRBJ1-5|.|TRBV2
TGTGCCAGCAGTGAAGGCTTTTGGCAGCCCCAGCATTTT
CASSEGFWQPQHF